The 3 T cell receptor beta chains reported below all come from one sample, sequenced in a study of T cell changes during pregnancy in multiple sclerosis. Measured with immunoSEQ multiplex PCR; TCRdb has only the in-frame clones, and not every one. The table shows fewer than 40,000 clones, with 75% to 95% occurring only once. The material sequenced was CD8+ T cells from peripheral blood mononuclear cells, taken in the first trimester of pregnancy. The receptors shown here come from a female donor with multiple sclerosis, enrolled in a pregnancy study.

This clone was detected only once. The CDR3 loop reads CASSLERGCTGELFF. The CDR3 region has the DNA TGCGCCAGCAGTCTAGAGCGGGGGTGCACCGGGGAGCTGTTTTTT. The gene calls are TRBV10-1 and TRBJ2-2; 8 bases map to TRBD2. J lost 4 bases, V lost 5 bases, and 6 bases had no gene match. Germline V gene data show CDR1 as WNHNN and CDR2 as SYGVQD (reference sequence). This CDR3 region has 15 residues.

The rearrangement joins TRBV28 to TRBJ2-4; the match to TRBD1 covers 9 bases. The CDR3 sequence is 15 residues long. With V trimmed by 3 bases and J by 6 bases, 6 bases remained unmatched. Germline CDR1 is MDHEN and CDR2 is SYDVKM. The CDR3, as DNA: TGTGCCAGCAGTTTCATGGGGACAGGGTTAAACATTCAGTACTTC. Encoded protein: CASSFMGTGLNIQYF.

The chain couples TRBV29-1 to TRBJ2-1; the D gene is possibly TRBD2 (5 bases). The CDR3 runs 13 residues. The germline V gene has CDR1 SQVTM and CDR2 ANQGSEA. V was cut by 5 bases and J by 2 bases, with 10 bases left in between. The CDR3 coding sequence is TGCAGCGTTTGGAGCGGAACCTACAATGAGCAGTTCTTC. It encodes CSVWSGTYNEQFF.